This TCR beta chain was identified in a study of technical replicates of blood from four donors. This clone has only a few counts. This table comes from immunoSEQ multiplex PCR, and its TCRdb copy is limited to in-frame clones, with some not included. The sample lists 81,000 or so clones, roughly 96% seen once, with around 0.2% in the top ten. Trimming stripped 6 bases from V and 6 bases from J, with 11 bases between. The CDR3 is 12 amino acids. Germline values: CDR1 MNHEY, CDR2 SVGAGI. The TCR comes from a human donor in good health. This rearrangement joins TRBV6-5 to TRBJ1-2; maybe TRBD1 (6 bases). The sequencing input was T cells isolated from PBMCs. In nucleotides, the CDR3 is TGTGCCAGCAGACAACAGGGAAATGGCTACACCTTC. Protein sequence: CASRQQGNGYTF.